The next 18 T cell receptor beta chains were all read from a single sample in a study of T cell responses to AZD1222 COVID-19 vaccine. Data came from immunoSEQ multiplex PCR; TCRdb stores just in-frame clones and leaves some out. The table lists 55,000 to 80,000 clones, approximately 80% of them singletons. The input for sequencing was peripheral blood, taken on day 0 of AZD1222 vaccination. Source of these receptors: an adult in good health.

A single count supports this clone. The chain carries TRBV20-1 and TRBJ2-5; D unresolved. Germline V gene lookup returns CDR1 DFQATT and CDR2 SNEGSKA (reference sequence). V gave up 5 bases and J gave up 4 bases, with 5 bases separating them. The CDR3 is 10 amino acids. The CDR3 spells CSAALETQYF. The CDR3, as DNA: TGCAGTGCTGCCTTAGAGACCCAGTACTTC.

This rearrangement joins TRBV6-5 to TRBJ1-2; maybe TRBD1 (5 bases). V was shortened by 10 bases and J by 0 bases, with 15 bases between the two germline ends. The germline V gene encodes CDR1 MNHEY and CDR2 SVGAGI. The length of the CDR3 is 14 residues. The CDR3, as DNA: TGTGCCACCCTGAGGGGATTCTCTAACTATGGCTACACCTTC. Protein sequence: CATLRGFSNYGYTF.

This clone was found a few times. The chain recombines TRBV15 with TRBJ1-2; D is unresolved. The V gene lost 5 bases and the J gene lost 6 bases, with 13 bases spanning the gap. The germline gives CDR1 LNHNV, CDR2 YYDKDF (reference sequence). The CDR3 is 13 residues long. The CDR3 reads CATSWRPEDGYTF. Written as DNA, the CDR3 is TGTGCCACCAGCTGGAGACCCGAGGATGGCTACACCTTC.

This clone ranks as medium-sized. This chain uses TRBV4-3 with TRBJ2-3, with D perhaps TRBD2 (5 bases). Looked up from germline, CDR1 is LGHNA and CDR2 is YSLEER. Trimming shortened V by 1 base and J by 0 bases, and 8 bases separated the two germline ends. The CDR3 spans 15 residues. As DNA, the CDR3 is TGCGCCAGCAGCCAAGCCCCGGGGAGCACAGATACGCAGTATTTT. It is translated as CASSQAPGSTDTQYF.

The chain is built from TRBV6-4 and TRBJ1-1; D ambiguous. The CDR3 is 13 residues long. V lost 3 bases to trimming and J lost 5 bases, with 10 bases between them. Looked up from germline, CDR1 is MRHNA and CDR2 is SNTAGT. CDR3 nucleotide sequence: TGTGCCAGCAGTGAGTACTCCTCGACTGAAGCTTTCTTT. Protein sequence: CASSEYSSTEAFF.

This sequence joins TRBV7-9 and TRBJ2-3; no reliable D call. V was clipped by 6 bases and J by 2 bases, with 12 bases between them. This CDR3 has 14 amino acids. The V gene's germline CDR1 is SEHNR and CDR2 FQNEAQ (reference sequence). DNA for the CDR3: TGTGCCAGCAGAACCCACTCCCCCACAGATACGCAGTATTTT. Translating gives CASRTHSPTDTQYF.

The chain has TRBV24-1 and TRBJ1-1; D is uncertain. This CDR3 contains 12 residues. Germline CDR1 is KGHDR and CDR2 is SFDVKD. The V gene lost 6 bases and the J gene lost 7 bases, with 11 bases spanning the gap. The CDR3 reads CATSTLWGEAFF. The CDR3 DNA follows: TGTGCCACCAGTACCCTATGGGGTGAAGCTTTCTTT.

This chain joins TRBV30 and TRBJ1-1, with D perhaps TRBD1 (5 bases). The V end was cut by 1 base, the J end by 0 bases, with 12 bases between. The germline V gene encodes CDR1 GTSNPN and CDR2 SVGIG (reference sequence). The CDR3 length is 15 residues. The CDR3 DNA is TGTGCCTGGAGTGCGCCGGCGGGGCTGAACACTGAAGCTTTCTTT. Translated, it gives CAWSAPAGLNTEAFF. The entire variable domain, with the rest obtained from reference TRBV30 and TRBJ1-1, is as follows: SQTIHQWPATLVQPVGSPLSLECTVEGTSNPNLYWYRQAAGRGLQLLFYSVGIGQISSEVPQNLSASRPQDRQFILSSKKLLLSDSGFYLCAWSAPAGLNTEAFFGQGTRLTVV.

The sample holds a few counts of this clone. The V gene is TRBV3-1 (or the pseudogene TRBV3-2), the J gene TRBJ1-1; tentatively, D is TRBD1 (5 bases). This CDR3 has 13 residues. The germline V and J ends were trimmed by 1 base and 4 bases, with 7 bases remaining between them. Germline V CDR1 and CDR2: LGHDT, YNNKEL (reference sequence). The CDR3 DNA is TGTGCCAGCAGCCAAGGTGGGGGCACTGAAGCTTTCTTT. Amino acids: CASSQGGGTEAFF.

CDR3 DNA: TGTGCCAGCAGTCTAACGACAGGTGGAGCTTTCTTT. It yields the protein CASSLTTGGAFF. J is TRBJ1-1 and V is TRBV6-6, with D possibly TRBD1 on 6 matching bases. Germline loops: CDR1 MNHNY, CDR2 SVGAGI (reference sequence). The length of the CDR3 is 12 residues. V was clipped by 5 bases and J by 10 bases, with 14 bases between them.

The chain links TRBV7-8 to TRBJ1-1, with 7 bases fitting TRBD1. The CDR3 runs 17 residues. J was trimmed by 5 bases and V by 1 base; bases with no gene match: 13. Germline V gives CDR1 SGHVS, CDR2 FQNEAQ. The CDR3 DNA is TGTGCCAGCAGCTTAGGAATCCGACAGGGTGGCCGTACTGAAGCTTTCTTT. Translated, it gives CASSLGIRQGGRTEAFF.

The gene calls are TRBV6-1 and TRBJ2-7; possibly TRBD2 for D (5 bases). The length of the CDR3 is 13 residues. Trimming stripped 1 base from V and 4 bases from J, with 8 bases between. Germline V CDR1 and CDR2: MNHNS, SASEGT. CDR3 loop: CASSEGTFYEQYF. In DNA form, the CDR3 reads TGTGCCAGCAGTGAAGGGACTTTTTACGAGCAGTACTTC.

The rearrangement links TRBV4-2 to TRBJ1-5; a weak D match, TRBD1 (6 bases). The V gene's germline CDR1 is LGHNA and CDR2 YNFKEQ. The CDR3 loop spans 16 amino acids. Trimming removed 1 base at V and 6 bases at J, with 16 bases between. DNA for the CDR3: TGTGCCAGCAGCCAAGGCCCTACAGGGTCCGGTCAGCCCCAGCATTTT. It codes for CASSQGPTGSGQPQHF.

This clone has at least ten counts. The CDR3 coding sequence is TGTGCCAGCAGCGTAGCTAGGTCACCCGCCGGGGAGCTGTTTTTT. It specifies CASSVARSPAGELFF. The chain employs TRBV9 and TRBJ2-2; D unresolved. Germline assignment: CDR1 SGDLS and CDR2 YYNGEE. V gave up 0 bases and J gave up 6 bases, with 12 bases separating them. The CDR3 runs 15 residues.

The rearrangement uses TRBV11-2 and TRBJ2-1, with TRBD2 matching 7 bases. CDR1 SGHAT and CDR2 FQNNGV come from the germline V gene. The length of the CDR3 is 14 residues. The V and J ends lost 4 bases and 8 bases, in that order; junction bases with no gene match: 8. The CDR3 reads CASSSVASGDEQFF. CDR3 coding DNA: TGTGCCAGCAGCTCCGTGGCTAGCGGCGATGAGCAGTTCTTC. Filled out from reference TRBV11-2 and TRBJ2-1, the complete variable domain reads EAGVAQSPRYKIIEKRQSVAFWCNPISGHATLYWYQQILGQGPKLLIQFQNNGVVDDSQLPKDRFSAERLKGVDSTLKIQPAKLEDSAVYLCASSSVASGDEQFFGPGTRLTVL.

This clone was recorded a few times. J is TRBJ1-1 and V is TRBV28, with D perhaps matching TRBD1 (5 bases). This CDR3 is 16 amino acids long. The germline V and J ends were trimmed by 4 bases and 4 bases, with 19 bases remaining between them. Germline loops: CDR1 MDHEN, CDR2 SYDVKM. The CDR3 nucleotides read TGTGCCAGCAGTTCTTTCTTCGGGACCCTTGGCACTGAAGCTTTCTTT. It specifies CASSSFFGTLGTEAFF.

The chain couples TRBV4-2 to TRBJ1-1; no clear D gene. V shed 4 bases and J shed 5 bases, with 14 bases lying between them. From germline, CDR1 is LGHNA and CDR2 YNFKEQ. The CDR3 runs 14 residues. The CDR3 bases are TGTGCCAGCAGCCGAGACCCCACCGGGACTGAAGCTTTCTTT. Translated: CASSRDPTGTEAFF.

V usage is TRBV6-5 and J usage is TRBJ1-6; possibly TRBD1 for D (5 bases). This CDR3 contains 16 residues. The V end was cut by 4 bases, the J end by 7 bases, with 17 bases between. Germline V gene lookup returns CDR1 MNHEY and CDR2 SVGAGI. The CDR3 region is CASSSRQPARNSPLHF. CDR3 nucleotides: TGTGCCAGCAGTTCCAGACAGCCGGCCCGAAATTCACCCCTCCACTTT.